This TCR beta chain was recorded in a study of shared clonotypes between healthy human individuals. Study-level background: Contributing individuals were two females and a few males aged 18 to 49. Study results and caveats: Enrolling few donors narrowed the genetic and exposure-history diversity that was represented. In general, naive subsets displayed greater estimated richness than memory subsets did. How much donors shared clonotypes was expected to be affected by sequencing depth.

This table comes from immunoSEQ multiplex PCR, and its TCRdb copy is limited to in-frame clones, with some not included. This table holds roughly 1,500,000 clones, roughly 98.5% found once. Note on this clone: Its antigen is not identified.

CDR3 length: 13 residues. The chain has TRBV21-1 and TRBJ2-3; TRBD2 is taken as the D call from the table, unchecked against the DNA. TRBV21-1 is a listed pseudogene. Material: naive CD4+ T cells sorted from blood. Subset of the sample: CD45RA+ positively selected. This sequence was found in a man younger than 45 in good health. CDR3 DNA sequence: TGTGCCAGCAGCCCGGGAGAGGTGCGGCTGCAGTATTTT. Amino acid sequence: CASSPGEVRLQYF.